Below are 24 T cell receptor beta chains sequenced from a single sample in a study of cytomegalovirus exposure and HLA in healthy donors. PCR involved 60 Vbeta and 13 Jbeta primers. Here immunoSEQ multiplex PCR was the method, and the copy in TCRdb shows in-frame clones only, minus some. The sample includes 90,000 to 140,000 clones, 12% seen only once; the top ten take approximately 16%. Sequenced: PBMCs. The receptor source for this set is a man aged 35-49 years in good health and CMV-seropositive.

The V and J genes are TRBV27 and TRBJ2-3; weak D call: TRBD2 (6 bases). With 7 bases removed from V and 2 bases from J, the gap between germline ends came to 13 bases. CDR3 length equals 14 residues. Germline CDR1 is MNHEY and CDR2 is SMNVEV (reference sequence). The CDR3 reads CASNRGRITDTQYF. The DNA of the CDR3 is TGTGCCAGCAATCGTGGGAGGATCACAGATACGCAGTATTTT.

There are a few counts of this clone. The chain has TRBV13 and TRBJ2-7; a possible D gene is TRBD2 (6 bases). Trimming took 2 bases from V and 7 from J, leaving 18 bases between them. The CDR3 length is 15 residues. From germline, CDR1 is PRHDT and CDR2 FYEKMQ (reference sequence). For the CDR3, the DNA is TGTGCCAGCAGCTTAAGGATGAGGACTAATTGGGAGCAGTACTTC. It codes for CASSLRMRTNWEQYF.

This clone has just a few counts. The gene calls are TRBV2 and TRBJ2-3; 9 bases are a match to TRBD1. From germline, CDR1 is SNHLY and CDR2 FYNNEI. Trimming cost V 5 bases and J 5 bases; bases outside gene matches: 8. The CDR3 contains 15 residues. The CDR3 coding sequence is TGTGCCAGCAGTTTAAGGACAGGGGTGGGAGATACGCAGTATTTT. Amino acid sequence: CASSLRTGVGDTQYF.

The chain combines TRBV6-6 with TRBJ2-1; 10 bases match TRBD2. This CDR3 spans 16 amino acids. CDR1 is MNHNY and CDR2 is SVGAGI in the germline V gene (reference sequence). The V and J ends lost 6 bases and 7 bases, in that order; junction bases with no gene match: 12. The CDR3 DNA reads TGTGCCAGCAGCCCCAGAGCGGGAGGGCAGTTGAATGAGCAGTTCTTC. It is translated as CASSPRAGGQLNEQFF.

This clone was picked up a small number of times. Other DNA sequences of this sample code for an identical CDR3. The chain employs TRBV5-1 and TRBJ2-3; D possibly corresponds to TRBD2 (6 bases). The CDR3 is 14 residues long. Germline-derived CDR1 and CDR2 are SGHRS and YFSETQ. Trimming cost V 0 bases and J 2 bases, with 7 bases left between them. The CDR3 region has the DNA TGCGCCAGCAGCTTGGCGGGAGTCACAGATACGCAGTATTTT. It specifies CASSLAGVTDTQYF. Supplemented by reference TRBV5-1 and TRBJ2-3, the full variable domain reads KAGVTQTPRYLIKTRGQQVTLSCSPISGHRSVSWYQQTPGQGLQFLFEYFSETQRNKGNFPGRFSGRQFSNSRSEMNVSTLELGDSALYLCASSLAGVTDTQYFGPGTRLTVL.

The chain is built from TRBV14 and TRBJ1-4; no clear D. CDR3 length: 14 amino acids. V shed 1 base and J shed 4 bases, with 7 bases lying between them. Germline V CDR1 and CDR2: SGHDN, FVKESK. Written as DNA, the CDR3 is TGTGCCAGCAGCCAAGGGTACTTTAATGAAAAACTGTTTTTT. It is translated as CASSQGYFNEKLFF.

This clone was picked up a small number of times. J is TRBJ2-7 and V is TRBV5-6; 8 nucleotides agree with TRBD1. The CDR3 contains 15 residues. With V trimmed by 4 bases and J by 5 bases, 11 bases remained unmatched. Germline lookup yields CDR1 SGHDT and CDR2 YYEEEE. CDR3 sequence (DNA): TGTGCCAGCAGCAAAATCGGGACAGGTACTCACGAGCAGTACTTC. Its protein product is CASSKIGTGTHEQYF.

The chain is built from TRBV19 and TRBJ2-7; weak D call: TRBD2 (5 bases). CDR1 and CDR2 (germline): LNHDA, SQIVND (reference sequence). The V gene lost 3 bases and the J gene lost 5 bases, with 14 bases spanning the gap. CDR3 length: 14 amino acids. In DNA, the CDR3 is TGTGCCAGTAGTATTTCGGCGCTAGCTCACGAGCAGTACTTC. Translation gives CASSISALAHEQYF.

The V gene is TRBV19, the J gene TRBJ2-1; the D gene is possibly TRBD2 (6 bases). V lost 1 base, J lost 2 bases, and 9 bases lay in between. The germline gives CDR1 LNHDA, CDR2 SQIVND (reference sequence). This CDR3 has 15 residues. CDR3 region: CASSIVGLTYNEQFF. CDR3 bases: TGTGCCAGTAGTATAGTCGGACTAACCTACAATGAGCAGTTCTTC.

This clone was seen a few times. The chain couples TRBV4-1 to TRBJ2-2; 9 bases are a match to TRBD2. The ends lost 6 bases at V and 0 bases at J; junction bases unmatched: 2. This CDR3 comprises 15 residues. Per the germline V gene, CDR1 is MGHRA and CDR2 is YSYEKL. CDR3 nucleotide sequence: TGCGCCAGCAGACGACTAGCGGCGAACACCGGGGAGCTGTTTTTT. Translated: CASRRLAANTGELFF.

This clone appeared a few times. The J gene is TRBJ2-2, the V gene TRBV29-1; D perhaps matches TRBD1 (6 bases). The germline V gene has CDR1 SQVTM and CDR2 ANQGSEA. The CDR3 length is 17 residues. V gave up 0 bases and J gave up 3 bases, with 17 bases separating them. The CDR3 DNA sequence: TGCAGCGTTGAAGAGTCGGGCCCTCAGGGGTACACCGGGGAGCTGTTTTTT. The encoded protein is CSVEESGPQGYTGELFF.

In its sample, this clone was seen a few times. The chain employs TRBV2 and TRBJ1-5; D is possibly TRBD1 (6 bases). CDR3 length equals 14 residues. V lost 3 bases to trimming and J lost 2 bases, with 8 bases between them. Germline CDR1 reads SNHLY; CDR2 reads FYNNEI. CDR3 residues: CASSDRTGNQPQHF. CDR3 sequence (DNA): TGTGCCAGCAGTGATAGGACAGGCAATCAGCCCCAGCATTTT.

This clone was seen more than once but under ten times. The rearrangement uses TRBV5-1 and TRBJ2-2, with D maybe TRBD2 (6 bases). Germline V gene sequence: CDR1 SGHRS, CDR2 YFSETQ. V gave up 0 bases and J gave up 0 bases, with 12 bases separating them. The CDR3 has 17 amino acids. CDR3 DNA: TGCGCCAGCAGCTTGGCTTCGGCTAGCGCGAACACCGGGGAGCTGTTTTTT. Translated, it gives CASSLASASANTGELFF.

Concerning this clone: The sample has other DNA sequences that encode this CDR3 too. The gene calls are TRBV29-1 and TRBJ1-1; possibly TRBD1 for D (5 bases). Per germline, CDR1 SQVTM and CDR2 ANQGSEA. Trimming removed 7 bases at V and 0 bases at J, with 9 bases between. This CDR3 has 12 residues. The CDR3 reads CSARGMNTEAFF. The DNA for the CDR3 is TGCAGCGCCCGGGGGATGAACACTGAAGCTTTCTTT.

V and J are TRBV5-1 and TRBJ1-5, with 9 bases that match TRBD1. Germline CDR1 and CDR2: SGHRS and YFSETQ. This CDR3 has 14 residues. With V trimmed by 4 bases and J by 4 bases, 3 bases remained unmatched. CDR3 amino acids: CASSVGQGNQPQHF. DNA for the CDR3: TGCGCCAGCAGCGTGGGACAGGGAAATCAGCCCCAGCATTTT.

This clone was seen only a few times. This chain uses TRBV2 with TRBJ1-1; no clear D gene. V lost 5 bases and J 4 bases, leaving 11 bases between the germline ends. Germline values: CDR1 SNHLY, CDR2 FYNNEI. The CDR3 is 13 amino acids. The chain's CDR3 is CASSFAPGTEAFF. The CDR3 DNA follows: TGTGCCAGCAGTTTTGCGCCTGGCACTGAAGCTTTCTTT.

This clone was seen a few times. The chain is built from TRBV19 and TRBJ1-2; 7 bases align to TRBD1. The CDR3 sequence is 20 residues long. The germline V gene has CDR1 LNHDA and CDR2 SQIVND (reference sequence). V lost 8 bases to trimming and J lost 4 bases; unmatched junction nucleotides: 28. The CDR3: CASYSKKAGTASRWTYGYTF. Written as DNA, the CDR3 is TGTGCCAGTTACTCAAAAAAGGCCGGGACAGCGTCTCGGTGGACCTATGGCTACACCTTC. The whole variable domain, remainder taken from reference TRBV19 and TRBJ1-2, is DGGITQSPKYLFRKEGQNVTLSCEQNLNHDAMYWYRQDPGQGLRLIYYSQIVNDFQKGDIAEGYSVSREKKESFPLTVTSAQKNPTAFYLCASYSKKAGTASRWTYGYTFGSGTRLTVV.

This clone turned up a few times. The rearrangement uses TRBV6-6 and TRBJ2-7; TRBD1 agrees at 11 bases. The CDR3 is 12 residues long. The J segment lost 7 bases and the V segment lost 7 bases, leaving 3 bases of the junction unmatched. The V gene's germline CDR1 is MNHNY and CDR2 SVGAGI (reference sequence). The CDR3 here is CASTGTGGEQYF. In DNA form, the CDR3 reads TGTGCCAGCACCGGGACAGGGGGTGAGCAGTACTTC.

The sample holds a few counts of this clone. The V call is TRBV30, the J call TRBJ1-4, with TRBD1 identical over 7 bases. The trim removed 7 bases at V and 4 bases at J, leaving 3 bases unmatched. The V gene's germline CDR1 is GTSNPN and CDR2 SVGIG (reference sequence). The CDR3 extends over 12 amino acids. CDR3 loop: CALGQNNEKLFF. In DNA form, the CDR3 reads TGTGCCTTGGGACAGAATAATGAAAAACTGTTTTTT.

This sequence joins TRBV28 and TRBJ2-7; D may be TRBD2 (6 bases). CDR1 and CDR2 from the germline V gene are MDHEN and SYDVKM. Trimming took 3 bases from V and 3 from J, leaving 15 bases between them. This CDR3 has 15 residues. The CDR3 nucleotides are TGTGCCAGCAGTTTTGAGAGGGCGACTAGCTACGAGCAGTACTTC. This gives the protein CASSFERATSYEQYF. Variable domain in full (rest from reference TRBV28 and TRBJ2-7): DVKVTQSSRYLVKRTGEKVFLECVQDMDHENMFWYRQDPGLGLRLIYFSYDVKMKEKGDIPEGYSVSREKKERFSLILESASTNQTSMYLCASSFERATSYEQYFGPGTRLTVT.

This clone appeared a few times. The chain recombines TRBV11-2 with TRBJ1-3, with 10 positions matching TRBD1. V lost 4 bases and J lost 4; bases outside the gene matches: 7. Germline-derived CDR1 and CDR2 are SGHAT and FQNNGV. The CDR3 extends over 16 amino acids. The CDR3 DNA reads as TGTGCCAGCAGCTCCGGGACAGGGGTTTTAGGAAACACCATATATTTT. Protein: CASSSGTGVLGNTIYF.

The chain is built from TRBV28 and TRBJ1-1; 8 bases align to TRBD1. Germline CDR1 is MDHEN and CDR2 is SYDVKM. V lost 6 bases and J lost 1; bases outside the gene matches: 10. The CDR3 extends over 16 amino acids. In nucleotides, the CDR3 is TGTGCCAGCAGCGCCGCCGGGACAGGCTCGAACACTGAAGCTTTCTTT. Translated, it gives CASSAAGTGSNTEAFF.

This sequence joins TRBV6-5 and TRBJ2-3; 7 bases match TRBD2. V was clipped by 2 bases and J by 2 bases; unmatched bases: 7. CDR1 is MNHEY, CDR2 SVGAGI, per germline. The CDR3 is made up of 16 amino acids. For the CDR3, the DNA is TGTGCCAGCAGTTACGATAGCGGGCGAGACACAGATACGCAGTATTTT. Residues: CASSYDSGRDTDTQYF.

The V call is TRBV28, the J call TRBJ2-7; 8 bases match TRBD1. The CDR3 loop spans 16 amino acids. Germline V gives CDR1 MDHEN, CDR2 SYDVKM. The ends lost 4 bases at V and 3 bases at J; junction bases unmatched: 11. In nucleotides, the CDR3 is TGTGCCAGCAGTTCAACTTCGGACAGGGACGACTACGAGCAGTACTTC. Its protein is CASSSTSDRDDYEQYF.